The 20 T cell receptor beta chains in this list originate from one sample, sequenced in a study of cytomegalovirus exposure and HLA in healthy donors. PCR primers comprised 60 Vbeta and 13 Jbeta primers. This table comes from immunoSEQ multiplex PCR, and its TCRdb copy is limited to in-frame clones, with some not included. Of roughly 140,000 clones in the sample, 82% are singletons; the top ten hold more than 6.5%. Material for sequencing was PBMCs. Receptor source: a woman between 45 and 60 years old in good health and CMV-seropositive.

The genes are TRBV5-1 and TRBJ1-3; 8 bases are a match to TRBD1. The V and J ends lost 0 bases and 4 bases, in that order; junction bases with no gene match: 6. The CDR3 consists of 16 residues. The germline gives CDR1 SGHRS, CDR2 YFSETQ. The CDR3 loop reads CASSLGTGPGGNTIYF. As DNA, the CDR3 is TGCGCCAGCAGCTTGGGGACAGGGCCGGGAGGAAACACCATATATTTT. Looking up the rest from reference TRBV5-1 and TRBJ1-3 gives the full variable domain: KAGVTQTPRYLIKTRGQQVTLSCSPISGHRSVSWYQQTPGQGLQFLFEYFSETQRNKGNFPGRFSGRQFSNSRSEMNVSTLELGDSALYLCASSLGTGPGGNTIYFGEGSWLTVV.

The chain combines TRBV6-5 with TRBJ2-1, with 7 bases aligning to TRBD1. CDR3 length: 14 residues. Per the germline V gene, CDR1 is MNHEY and CDR2 is SVGAGI. The V gene end was trimmed by 4 bases and the J gene end by 4 bases; junction bases not matched to a gene: 4. CDR3 DNA sequence: TGTGCCAGCAGTTTTTCAGGGGGATACAATGAGCAGTTCTTC. Protein product: CASSFSGGYNEQFF.

A remark on this clone: The sample carries other DNA sequences with the same CDR3. This chain uses TRBV4-3 with TRBJ2-2; 7 bases are shared with TRBD1. J gave up 3 bases and V 3 bases, and 4 bases lay outside the gene matches. This CDR3 contains 15 residues. Per the germline V gene, CDR1 is LGHNA and CDR2 is YSLEER. The CDR3 here is CASSQEGTDTGELFF. The CDR3 DNA is TGCGCCAGCAGCCAGGAAGGGACAGACACCGGGGAGCTGTTTTTT.

Remarks on this clone: At one boundary the junction diverges from the germline segment, which might be a read error. The chain uses TRBV7-9 and TRBJ2-3; 11 positions agree with TRBD2. The CDR3 extends over 16 amino acids. Germline V gives CDR1 SEHNR, CDR2 FQNEAQ (reference sequence). CDR3 sequence (DNA): TGTTCCAGCAGCCAAGGGACTAGCGGAAGCACAGATACGCAGTATTTT. Amino acids: CSSSQGTSGSTDTQYF.

The gene calls are TRBV9 and TRBJ1-1; TRBD1 matches at 7 bases. Germline trimming cut 4 bases from V and 1 base from J; bases unmatched to any gene: 13. Germline assignment: CDR1 SGDLS and CDR2 YYNGEE. The CDR3 has 17 residues. In DNA form, the CDR3 reads TGTGCCAGCAGCCCGGACGGACAGGCCCTGGGGAACACTGAAGCTTTCTTT. Encoded protein: CASSPDGQALGNTEAFF.

This chain links TRBV6-1 with TRBJ2-7; 7 nucleotides line up with TRBD2. With V trimmed by 7 bases and J by 2 bases, 5 bases remained unmatched. The CDR3 sequence is 13 residues long. Germline V gives CDR1 MNHNS, CDR2 SASEGT. The CDR3 region has the DNA TGTGCCAGCATCGAGCGGGGAACCTACGAGCAGTACTTC. This encodes CASIERGTYEQYF.

Here the CDR3 DNA reads TGTGCCAGCAGCGTAGGTAGCGGCGGTGGAGAGCAGTTCTTC. Its protein product is CASSVGSGGGEQFF. This chain links TRBV9 with TRBJ2-1; tentatively, D is TRBD2 (6 bases). The CDR3 is 14 residues long. Trimming pared 0 bases from V and 10 bases from J, leaving 14 bases between. The germline V gene encodes CDR1 SGDLS and CDR2 YYNGEE. Supplemented by reference TRBV9 and TRBJ2-1, the full variable domain reads DSGVTQTPKHLITATGQRVTLRCSPRSGDLSVYWYQQSLDQGLQFLIQYYNGEERAKGNILERFSAQQFPDLHSELNLSSLELGDSALYFCASSVGSGGGEQFFGPGTRLTVL.

CDR3 sequence (DNA): TGTGCCAGCAGCTTGACAGTAGGGGATGAGCAGTTCTTC. This gives the protein CASSLTVGDEQFF. The gene calls are TRBV5-6 and TRBJ2-1, with a possible D match to TRBD1 (5 bases). Per the germline V gene, CDR1 is SGHDT and CDR2 is YYEEEE. Trimming took 1 base from V and 8 from J, leaving 10 bases between them. The CDR3 is made up of 13 amino acids.

The chain is built from TRBV19 and TRBJ2-2; 9 bases fit TRBD2. The CDR3 spans 16 residues. Unmatched junction bases numbered 7, after V lost 4 bases and J lost 4 bases. Looked up from germline, CDR1 is LNHDA and CDR2 is SQIVND (reference sequence). The CDR3 spells CASSSLAGVLTGELFF. CDR3 DNA sequence: TGTGCCAGTAGTAGTTTAGCGGGGGTGCTCACCGGGGAGCTGTTTTTT.

The chain is built from TRBV27 and TRBJ1-4; no clear D. CDR1 and CDR2 (germline): MNHEY, SMNVEV (reference sequence). V lost 0 bases and J lost 7, with 15 bases in between. The CDR3 has 16 residues. Here the CDR3 reads CASSLSKTARGEKLFF. CDR3 DNA sequence: TGTGCCAGCAGTTTATCGAAAACGGCCCGGGGTGAAAAACTGTTTTTT.

The rearrangement joins TRBV2 to TRBJ1-1; D unresolved. In germline, CDR1 is SNHLY, CDR2 FYNNEI. This CDR3 has 12 amino acids. V was shortened by 6 bases and J by 8 bases, with 13 bases between the two germline ends. CDR3 in amino acids: CASSAQRLEAFF. Written as DNA, the CDR3 is TGTGCCAGCAGCGCACAGAGATTAGAAGCTTTCTTT.

The chain joins TRBV4-3 to TRBJ1-2; the match to TRBD1 covers 9 bases. Germline CDR1 LGHNA, CDR2 YSLEER. The CDR3 consists of 19 residues. V was clipped by 0 bases and J by 5 bases; unmatched bases: 16. The CDR3 bases are TGCGCCAGCAGCCAAGATATCCTCCCTCAGGGGACAGGGAGATATGGCTACACCTTC. Its protein product is CASSQDILPQGTGRYGYTF.

The chain combines TRBV12-5 with TRBJ2-7, with TRBD1 as a possible D gene (5 bases). Germline V gives CDR1 LGHNT, CDR2 FRNRAP. The length of the CDR3 is 11 residues. The ends were cut back, 5 bases at V and 5 bases at J, with 7 bases in the middle. The CDR3 loop is CASGGANEQYF. CDR3 DNA sequence: TGTGCTAGTGGTGGGGCTAACGAGCAGTACTTC.

The V and J genes are TRBV7-2 and TRBJ1-2; TRBD1 matches 12 bases. CDR3 length equals 15 residues. CDR1 is SGHTA, CDR2 FQGNSA, per germline. Trimming removed 1 base from V and 6 bases from J; junction bases left unmatched: 3. The CDR3 bases are TGTGCCAGCAGCTTAGGGGACAGGGGGCAGGATGGCTACACCTTC. Translated: CASSLGDRGQDGYTF.

Points on this clone: This CDR3 is also generated by other DNA sequences in the sample. The DNA for the CDR3 is TGCGCCAGCAGTCGGGATAGCTACGAGCAGTACTTC. It encodes CASSRDSYEQYF. The V and J genes are TRBV5-1 and TRBJ2-7; D perhaps matches TRBD2 (5 bases). The V and J ends lost 5 bases and 3 bases respectively, with 9 bases between them. Germline lookup yields CDR1 SGHRS and CDR2 YFSETQ. The CDR3 totals 12 residues.

Written as DNA, the CDR3 is TGCGCCAGCAGCCGCACCCAGGGCACTAATTCACCCCTCCACTTT. Translated: CASSRTQGTNSPLHF. This chain joins TRBV4-1 and TRBJ1-6; D may be TRBD1 (5 bases). This CDR3 comprises 15 residues. V lost 4 bases and J lost 6, with 13 bases in between. Germline V gives CDR1 MGHRA, CDR2 YSYEKL.

The rearrangement uses TRBV5-1 and TRBJ2-2; possible D gene TRBD2, 6 bases. The CDR3 covers 16 residues. Trimming stripped 0 bases from V and 1 base from J, with 10 bases between. CDR1 and CDR2 from the germline V gene are SGHRS and YFSETQ. The CDR3 DNA reads as TGCGCCAGCAGCTTGGGCGGGACGGAGAACACCGGGGAGCTGTTTTTT. It yields the protein CASSLGGTENTGELFF.

This chain joins TRBV11-2 and TRBJ2-7, with 8 bases matching TRBD1. V shed 3 bases and J 0 bases; nucleotides not matched to a gene: 4. CDR3 length: 15 residues. The germline CDR1 and CDR2 sequences are SGHAT and FQNNGV. The CDR3 loop reads CASSFGDRPSYEQYF. CDR3 in DNA: TGTGCCAGCAGCTTTGGGGACAGGCCCTCCTACGAGCAGTACTTC.

This clone has a single count. This rearrangement joins TRBV30 to TRBJ2-7; TRBD2 is a possible D gene (7 bases). Looked up from germline, CDR1 is GTSNPN and CDR2 is SVGIG (reference sequence). The CDR3 length is 15 residues. V dropped 2 bases and J dropped 5 bases, with 19 bases sitting between them. This chain's CDR3 is CAWSQGPVGRDEQYF. In nucleotides, the CDR3 is TGTGCCTGGAGTCAGGGGCCCGTAGGGAGGGACGAGCAGTACTTC.

The chain combines TRBV29-1 with TRBJ2-7; perhaps TRBD1 as D (6 bases). Germline V lookup: CDR1 SQVTM, CDR2 ANQGSEA. The V gene lost 5 bases and the J gene lost 1 base, with 12 bases spanning the gap. This CDR3 spans 13 amino acids. For the CDR3, the DNA is TGCAGCGTTCGGTACAGGGAGTCCTACGAGCAGTACTTC. Translation: CSVRYRESYEQYF.